This is a list of T cell receptor beta chains from one sample in a study of T-cell memory formation after mild COVID-19. TCRdb redid the calling of the 5' RACE reads with MiXCR, one entry per CDR3 protein. This table has about 400,000 distinct CDR3 sequences, 18% appearing once. Material: PBMCs or a T cell subset sorted from them (not recorded which). The source is a man aged 18 to 29 who had mild COVID-19 (a few samples of this study predate the infection). Cell type and time point are not known. The CDR3 runs from the conserved cysteine through the conserved F or W. D genes are given only for firm matches. The size field is filled for only some rows; it gives once, few, many or a size class.

TRBJ2-3	many	NA	TRBV5-1	CASSLGGLDTQYF	TGTGCCAGCTCCCTAGGGGGGCTGGATACGCAGTATTTT
TRBJ1-1	few	NA	TRBV2	CASSVVLNTEAFF	TGTGCCAGCAGTGTTGTCTTGAACACTGAAGCTTTCTTT
TRBJ2-1	NA	NA	TRBV27	CASTRGGGAYNEQFF	TGTGCCAGCACCAGGGGGGGGGGCGCTTACAATGAGCAGTTCTTC
TRBJ1-1	once	TRBD1	TRBV18	CASSPYGQGAFF	TGTGCCAGCTCACCTTATGGACAGGGCGCTTTCTTT
TRBJ1-1	NA	NA	TRBV5-1	CASSSGNTEDFF	TGCGCCAGCAGCTCTGGGAACACTGAAGATTTCTTT
TRBJ2-7	NA	NA	TRBV3-1	CASSQGSGEQYF	TGTGCCAGCAGCCAAGGTTCGGGGGAGCAGTACTTC
TRBJ1-6	NA	NA	TRBV9	CASSVSGANSPLHF	TGTGCCAGCAGCGTATCCGGGGCTAATTCACCCCTCCACTTT
TRBJ1-2	few	TRBD1	TRBV7-9	CASSPGTADGYTF	TGTGCCAGCAGTCCCGGGACAGCCGATGGCTACACCTTC
TRBJ2-5	NA	TRBD2	TRBV6-2/TRBV6-3	CASSYLGRGEETQYF	TGTGCCAGCAGTTACCTCGGACGGGGGGAAGAGACCCAGTACTTC
TRBJ1-6	few	NA	TRBV20-1	CRVGGGVRSPLHF	TGCAGGGTCGGCGGGGGGGTTCGATCACCCCTCCACTTT
TRBJ1-2	NA	TRBD1	TRBV12-3/TRBV12-4	CASSLRDRSLSNYGYTF	TGTGCCAGCAGCCTCCGGGACAGGAGTCTTTCTAACTATGGCTACACCTTC
TRBJ2-2	NA	TRBD2	TRBV5-6	CASSSPLAGGNTGELFF	TGTGCCAGCAGCTCCCCCTTAGCGGGGGGAAACACCGGGGAGCTGTTTTTT
TRBJ1-3	NA	NA	TRBV28	CASSSGEDTIYF	TGTGCCAGCAGTTCGGGGGAGGACACCATATATTTT
TRBJ1-6	few	NA	TRBV7-9	CASSLGLGSVSPLHF	TGTGCCAGCAGCCTTGGTCTGGGTTCGGTATCACCCCTCCACTTT
TRBJ2-1	NA	NA	TRBV15	CATSGLRTPWNEQFF	TGTGCCACCAGCGGCCTTCGAACCCCCTGGAATGAGCAGTTCTTC
TRBJ2-3	few	TRBD2	TRBV7-2	CASRPGRGADTQYF	TGTGCCAGCAGGCCCGGACGGGGGGCAGATACGCAGTATTTT
TRBJ1-4	NA	NA	TRBV4-3	CASSQRGVATNEKLFF	TGCGCCAGCAGCCAAAGAGGGGTTGCAACTAATGAAAAACTGTTTTTT
TRBJ2-1	NA	NA	TRBV5-1	CASTYGEDNEQFF	TGCGCCAGCACTTACGGGGAAGACAATGAGCAGTTCTTC
TRBJ1-2	NA	TRBD1	TRBV30	CAAEYRDRYYGYTF	TGTGCTGCAGAGTACCGGGACAGGTACTATGGCTACACCTTC
TRBJ1-1	NA	NA	TRBV2	CASSDFRGLTEAFF	TGTGCCAGCAGTGATTTCCGGGGTTTGACTGAAGCTTTCTTT
TRBJ2-1	NA	TRBD2	TRBV7-9	CALAGPSSYNEQFF	TGTGCCCTAGCGGGGCCGAGCTCCTACAATGAGCAGTTCTTC
TRBJ2-1	once	NA	TRBV7-6	CASSLFGGGSDEQFF	TGTGCCAGCAGCTTATTCGGCGGAGGGAGCGATGAGCAGTTCTTC
TRBJ2-3	once	TRBD2	TRBV9	CASASGGRLDTQYF	TGTGCCAGTGCTAGCGGGGGGCGCCTTGATACGCAGTATTTT
TRBJ1-2	NA	TRBD1	TRBV9	CASSMDRTYGYTF	TGTGCCAGCAGCATGGACAGGACCTATGGCTACACCTTC
TRBJ1-1	NA	NA	TRBV5-1	CASSPREGGNTEAFF	TGCGCCAGCAGCCCAAGGGAGGGTGGGAACACTGAAGCTTTCTTT
TRBJ1-6	many	NA	TRBV7-9	CASSAAGTYNSPLHF	TGTGCCAGCAGCGCCGCAGGGACCTATAATTCACCCCTCCACTTT
TRBJ1-1	once	NA	TRBV20-1	CSASKDIGLGAFF	TGCAGTGCCTCAAAAGACATTGGGCTCGGAGCTTTCTTT
TRBJ2-7	NA	NA	TRBV4-2	CASSQEAGRYYEQYF	TGTGCCAGCAGCCAAGAGGCAGGGCGATATTACGAGCAGTACTTC
TRBJ1-2	NA	NA	TRBV6-2/TRBV6-3	CASSYYRTNYGYTF	TGTGCCAGCAGTTATTACAGGACTAACTATGGCTACACCTTC
TRBJ2-2	NA	NA	TRBV7-3	CASSSTLDGGELFF	TGTGCCAGCAGCTCCACCCTCGATGGCGGGGAGCTGTTTTTT
TRBJ2-5	few	NA	TRBV12-3/TRBV12-4	CASRLHSQETQYF	TGTGCCAGCAGATTACATTCCCAAGAGACCCAGTACTTC
TRBJ2-5	many	NA	TRBV7-2	CASNRDFQETQYF	TGTGCCAGCAACCGAGACTTTCAAGAGACCCAGTACTTC
TRBJ2-3	NA	NA	TRBV7-2	CASSPGTLALDTQYF	TGTGCCAGCAGCCCCGGGACCCTGGCGTTAGATACGCAGTATTTT
TRBJ1-1	NA	NA	TRBV5-4	CASSKAGVETEAFF	TGTGCCAGCAGCAAGGCCGGGGTGGAGACTGAAGCTTTCTTT
TRBJ2-1	few	NA	TRBV2	CASRLTGGSNEQFF	TGTGCCAGCAGATTAACCGGGGGTTCCAATGAGCAGTTCTTC
TRBJ1-2	NA	NA	TRBV2	CASSFQSRGYTF	TGTGCCAGCAGTTTCCAATCACGGGGCTACACCTTC
TRBJ1-2	NA	NA	TRBV4-1	CASRPQIARGWGYTF	TGCGCCAGCAGGCCTCAGATTGCACGGGGGTGGGGCTACACCTTC
TRBJ2-7	few	TRBD1	TRBV6-2/TRBV6-3	CASNRGLPTYEQYF	TGTGCCAGCAATAGGGGGCTCCCCACCTACGAGCAGTACTTC
TRBJ2-1	few	NA	TRBV3-1	CASSQVEGRAFF	TGTGCCAGCAGCCAAGTTGAGGGGAGAGCGTTCTTC
TRBJ2-1	NA	TRBD2	TRBV4-1	CASSQVRAGDNEQFF	TGCGCCAGCAGCCAAGTCCGAGCGGGGGACAATGAGCAGTTCTTC
TRBJ2-1	many	TRBD2	TRBV5-1	CASSFGTSSNEQFF	TGCGCCAGCAGCTTTGGGACTAGCTCTAATGAGCAGTTCTTC
TRBJ1-2	NA	NA	TRBV29-1	CSVEEIYFNGYTF	TGCAGCGTTGAAGAAATCTATTTTAATGGCTACACCTTC
TRBJ1-2	NA	NA	TRBV29-1	CSDRGAWGYTF	TGCAGCGACCGCGGGGCCTGGGGCTACACCTTC
TRBJ2-7	few	NA	TRBV18	CASSPFGAPAPYEQYF	TGTGCCAGCTCACCTTTCGGGGCCCCGGCCCCCTACGAGCAGTACTTC
TRBJ1-1	NA	NA	TRBV27	CASSPGDYRPTEAFF	TGTGCCAGCAGCCCCGGCGACTATCGCCCTACTGAAGCTTTCTTT
TRBJ2-3	few	NA	TRBV18	CASSPTSGSDTQYF	TGTGCCAGCTCACCAACCAGCGGTTCAGATACGCAGTATTTT
TRBJ2-7	NA	TRBD1	TRBV5-6	CASSRTGGEGLEQYF	TGTGCCAGCAGCAGGACAGGGGGCGAGGGCCTCGAGCAGTACTTC
TRBJ1-1	NA	NA	TRBV7-8	CASRSGASLGNTEAFF	TGTGCCAGCAGATCGGGAGCCTCCTTGGGGAACACTGAAGCTTTCTTT
TRBJ1-2	NA	TRBD1	TRBV6-6	CASSYSRQGANYGYTF	TGTGCCAGCAGTTACTCCAGACAGGGGGCTAACTATGGCTACACCTTC